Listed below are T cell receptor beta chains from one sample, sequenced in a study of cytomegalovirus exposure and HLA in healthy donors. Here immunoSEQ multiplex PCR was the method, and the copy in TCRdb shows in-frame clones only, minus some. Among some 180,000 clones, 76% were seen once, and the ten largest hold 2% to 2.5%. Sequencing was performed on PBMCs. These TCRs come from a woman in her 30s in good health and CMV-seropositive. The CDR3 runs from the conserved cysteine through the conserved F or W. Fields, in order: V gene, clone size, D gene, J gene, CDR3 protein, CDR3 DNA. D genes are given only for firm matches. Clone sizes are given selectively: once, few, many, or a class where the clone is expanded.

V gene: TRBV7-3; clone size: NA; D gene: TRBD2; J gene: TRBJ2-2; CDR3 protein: CASSPPDIAGGKGTGELFF; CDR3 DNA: TGTGCCAGCAGCCCCCCCGATATAGCGGGGGGGAAGGGCACCGGGGAGCTGTTTTTT
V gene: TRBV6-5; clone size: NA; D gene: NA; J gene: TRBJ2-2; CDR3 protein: CASSYSTQGNTGELFF; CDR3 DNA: TGTGCCAGCAGTTACTCGACACAGGGGAACACCGGGGAGCTGTTTTTT
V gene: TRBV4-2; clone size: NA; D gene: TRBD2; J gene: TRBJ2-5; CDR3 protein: CASSQEALAGKETQYF; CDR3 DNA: TGTGCCAGCAGCCAAGAAGCACTAGCGGGGAAAGAGACCCAGTACTTC
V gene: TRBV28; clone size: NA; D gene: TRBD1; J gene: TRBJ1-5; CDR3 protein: CASSLIGTDNQPQHF; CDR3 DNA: TGTGCCAGCAGTTTAATCGGGACAGATAATCAGCCCCAGCATTTT
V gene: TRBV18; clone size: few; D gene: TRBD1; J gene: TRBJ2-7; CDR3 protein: CASSQIQGSGEQYF; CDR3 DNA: TGTGCCAGCTCACAAATACAGGGGTCGGGTGAGCAGTACTTC
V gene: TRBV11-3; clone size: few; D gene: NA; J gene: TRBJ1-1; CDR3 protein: CASSSSGWEASTEAFF; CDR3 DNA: TGTGCCAGCAGCTCCTCCGGTTGGGAGGCAAGCACTGAAGCTTTCTTT
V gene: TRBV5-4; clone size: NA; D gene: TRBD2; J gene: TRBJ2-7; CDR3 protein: CASSLGGGQHYEQYF; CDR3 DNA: TGTGCCAGCAGCTTGGGCGGGGGTCAACATTACGAGCAGTACTTC
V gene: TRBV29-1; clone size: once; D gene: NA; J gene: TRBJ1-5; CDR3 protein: CSVGGARDQPQHF; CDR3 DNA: TGCAGTGTTGGTGGGGCCCGCGATCAGCCCCAGCATTTT
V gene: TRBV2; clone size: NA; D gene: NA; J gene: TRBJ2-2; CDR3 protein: CASSEQGVWTGELFF; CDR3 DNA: TGTGCCAGCAGTGAACAGGGCGTGTGGACCGGGGAGCTGTTTTTT
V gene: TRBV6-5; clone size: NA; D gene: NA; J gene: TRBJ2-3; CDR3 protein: CASSYLGRTDTQYF; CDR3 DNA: TGTGCCAGCAGTTATTTAGGGAGGACAGATACGCAGTATTTT
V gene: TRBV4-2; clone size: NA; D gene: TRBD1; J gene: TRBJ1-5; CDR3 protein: CASSQATGGGGQPQHF; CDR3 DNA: TGTGCCAGCAGCCAAGCCACAGGGGGTGGAGGTCAGCCCCAGCATTTT
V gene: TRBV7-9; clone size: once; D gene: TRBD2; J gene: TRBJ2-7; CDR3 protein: CASSFYSGGASYEQYF; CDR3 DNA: TGTGCCAGCAGCTTTTATAGCGGGGGGGCCTCCTACGAGCAGTACTTC
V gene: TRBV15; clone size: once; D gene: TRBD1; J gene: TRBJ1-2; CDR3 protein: CATRTGTGWNGYTF; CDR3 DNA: TGTGCCACTAGGACCGGGACAGGGTGGAATGGCTACACCTTC
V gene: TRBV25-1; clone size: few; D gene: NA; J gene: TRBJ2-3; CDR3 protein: CASSARADTQYF; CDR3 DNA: TGTGCCAGCAGTGCCAGGGCAGATACGCAGTATTTT
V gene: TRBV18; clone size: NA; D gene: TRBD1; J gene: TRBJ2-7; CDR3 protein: CASSPPGTGGYEQYF; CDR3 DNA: TGTGCCAGCTCACCTCCCGGGACAGGAGGCTACGAGCAGTACTTC